The next 32 T cell receptor beta chains were all read from a single sample in a study of spatial heterogeneity in lung cancer. Time point indicated: sample taken at primary tumor resection. Whole RNA came from tumor, nontumor lung or frozen PBMC and was sequenced without being sorted. TCRdb processed the 5' RACE reads anew with MiXCR; each CDR3 protein has one entry. The repertoire holds some 20,000 distinct CDR3 sequences, with about 3% as singletons. The starting material was PBMCs, obtained at surgery. All receptors come from a female donor with early-stage non-small cell lung cancer.

This clonotype was counted many times. The J gene is TRBJ2-2, the V gene TRBV12-3 or TRBV12-4, with no clear D. The CDR3 is 18 amino acids. Trimming took off 6 bases at V and 2 bases at J, with 22 bases between the two ends. The CDR3 bases are TGTGCCAGCAGCCACCCCCCGCAGGCAGTAGATAACACCGGGGAGCTGTTTTTT. Translated: CASSHPPQAVDNTGELFF.

This clonotype was seen only a few times. The CDR3 loop reads CASSTRGTDTQYF. Written as DNA, the CDR3 is TGTGCCAGCAGCACCAGGGGTACAGATACGCAGTATTTT. The chain combines TRBV7-9 with TRBJ2-3, with D possibly TRBD1 on 6 matching bases. V lost 5 bases to trimming and J lost 3 bases, with 9 bases between them. Germline CDR1 reads SEHNR; CDR2 reads FQNEAQ (reference sequence). CDR3 length equals 13 residues. The full variable domain, completed using reference TRBV7-9 and TRBJ2-3, is DTGVSQNPRHKITKRGQNVTFRCDPISEHNRLYWYRQTLGQGPEFLTYFQNEAQLEKSRLLSDRFSAERPKGSFSTLEIQRTEQGDSAMYLCASSTRGTDTQYFGPGTRLTVL.

This clonotype was found many times. The rearrangement uses TRBV27 and TRBJ2-2, with 9 bases matching TRBD2. The junction had 0 bases not matched to a gene; V was cut back by 2 bases and J by 5 bases. CDR1 is MNHEY and CDR2 is SMNVEV in the germline V gene (reference sequence). The CDR3 consists of 14 residues. CDR3: CASSLLAGTGELFF. The CDR3 nucleotides read TGTGCCAGCAGTTTACTAGCGGGAACCGGGGAGCTGTTTTTT.

This clonotype has ten or more counts. The chain links TRBV12-3 or TRBV12-4 to TRBJ2-1, with D perhaps matching TRBD2 (5 bases). V was cut by 9 bases and J by 3 bases, with 12 bases left in between. The CDR3 runs to 13 residues. CDR3 DNA: TGTGCCAGTCAGAGCGGCAACTACAATGAGCAGTTCTTC. Translating gives CASQSGNYNEQFF.

This clonotype is classed as medium-sized. J is TRBJ2-7 and V is TRBV29-1; 8 bases match TRBD2. Germline CDR1 reads SQVTM; CDR2 reads ANQGSEA. Germline trimming cut 3 bases from V and 3 bases from J; bases unmatched to any gene: 7. The CDR3 extends over 14 amino acids. CDR3 in amino acids: CSVDTSGDFYEQYF. CDR3 DNA sequence: TGCAGCGTTGATACTAGCGGAGATTTCTACGAGCAGTACTTC.

This clonotype was recorded many times. This rearrangement joins TRBV7-2 to TRBJ1-2; 11 positions agree with TRBD1. The CDR3 is 15 amino acids. Looked up from germline, CDR1 is SGHTA and CDR2 is FQGNSA. With V trimmed by 1 base and J by 3 bases, 1 base remained unmatched. CDR3 in amino acids: CASSLGTGGHYGYTF. CDR3 bases: TGTGCCAGCAGCTTAGGGACAGGGGGCCACTATGGCTACACCTTC.

This clonotype has ten or more counts. The genes are TRBV10-3 and TRBJ2-7, with 7 nucleotides matching TRBD2. V lost 6 bases and J lost 0; bases outside the gene matches: 5. The germline CDR1 and CDR2 sequences are ENHRY and SYGVKD. The CDR3 loop spans 14 amino acids. The CDR3 DNA is TGTGCCATCAGCCGGGACTACCTCTCCTACGAGCAGTACTTC. Translated, it gives CAISRDYLSYEQYF.

Many counts were recorded for this clonotype. The genes are TRBV21-1 and TRBJ2-7. TRBV21-1 is assigned pseudogene status. CDR3 size: 11 residues. CDR3 DNA: TGTGCCAGCAGCCTTCGGAACGAGCAGTACTTC. This gives the protein CASSLRNEQYF.

This rearrangement joins TRBV4-1 to TRBJ2-1; 14 bases line up with TRBD2. CDR1 and CDR2 (germline): MGHRA, YSYEKL. CDR3 length equals 20 residues. Germline trimming cut 3 bases from V and 6 bases from J; bases unmatched to any gene: 16. The CDR3 spells CASSHRGLAGGGTGPNEQFF. CDR3 nucleotides: TGCGCCAGCAGCCACCGCGGACTAGCGGGAGGAGGAACCGGTCCCAATGAGCAGTTCTTC.

This clonotype was seen a handful of times. This sequence joins TRBV10-3 and TRBJ2-2, with 8 bases lining up with TRBD2. CDR3 length: 17 amino acids. CDR1 and CDR2 (germline): ENHRY, SYGVKD. The junction had 8 bases not matched to a gene; V was cut back by 0 bases and J by 5 bases. CDR3 loop: CAISESFGLAATGELFF. Written as DNA, the CDR3 is TGTGCCATCAGTGAGTCTTTTGGACTAGCTGCTACCGGGGAGCTGTTTTTT.

This clonotype was recorded many times. This chain joins TRBV5-1 and TRBJ2-7, with D possibly being TRBD2 (6 bases). Germline CDR1 reads SGHRS; CDR2 reads YFSETQ. V dropped 0 bases and J dropped 6 bases, with 10 bases sitting between them. The CDR3 runs to 13 residues. CDR3 in amino acids: CASSLAREAEQYF. Here the CDR3 DNA reads TGCGCCAGCAGCTTGGCGAGGGAGGCCGAGCAGTACTTC.

This clonotype was seen many times. The rearrangement uses TRBV29-1 and TRBJ2-7; TRBD2 matches at 14 bases. Germline V lookup: CDR1 SQVTM, CDR2 ANQGSEA. V was clipped by 5 bases and J by 7 bases; unmatched bases: 10. CDR3 length: 15 residues. The DNA of the CDR3 is TGCAGCGTTTTGGGAGGGGGACTAGCGGGAGTTGAGCAGTACTTC. Translation: CSVLGGGLAGVEQYF.

In this sample, this clonotype turned up a few times. This rearrangement joins TRBV5-1 to TRBJ1-6, with 9 bases lining up with TRBD1. V lost 4 bases and J lost 5; bases outside the gene matches: 16. The CDR3 loop spans 19 amino acids. CDR1 and CDR2 from the germline V gene are SGHRS and YFSETQ. This CDR3 reads CASSLMEPGQGWDNSPLHF. CDR3 in DNA: TGCGCCAGCAGCCTAATGGAGCCGGGACAGGGTTGGGATAATTCACCCCTCCACTTT.

This clonotype came up many times. The chain uses TRBV12-3 or TRBV12-4 and TRBJ2-6; TRBD1 agrees at 9 bases. Trimming took 7 bases from V and 2 from J; bases not matched to a gene: 6. This CDR3 has 16 residues. The CDR3 loop reads CASKPGTGTGANVLTF. The CDR3 nucleotides are TGTGCCAGCAAGCCCGGGACAGGGACTGGGGCCAACGTCCTGACTTTC.

Ten or more counts support this clonotype. This sequence joins TRBV15 and TRBJ2-3, with TRBD2 identical over 9 bases. Germline V lookup: CDR1 LNHNV, CDR2 YYDKDF (reference sequence). The CDR3 length is 15 residues. The trim removed 3 bases at V and 5 bases at J, leaving 6 bases unmatched. The CDR3 nucleotides are TGTGCCACCAGCAGGGAGACTAGCGGACAAGATACGCAGTATTTT. Translation gives CATSRETSGQDTQYF.

This clonotype was seen at least ten times. The rearrangement uses TRBV27 and TRBJ2-5; D remains unclear. Trimming left V 4 bases short and J 5 bases short, with 8 bases between. Looked up from germline, CDR1 is MNHEY and CDR2 is SMNVEV (reference sequence). The CDR3 runs 12 residues. The CDR3 spells CASSSHEETQYF. CDR3 bases: TGTGCCAGCAGTTCCCATGAGGAGACCCAGTACTTC.

This clonotype was seen more than once but under ten times. The rearrangement links TRBV12-3 or TRBV12-4 to TRBJ2-1, with 7 bases matching TRBD1. V shed 8 bases, J shed 2 bases, and the junction held 6 bases outside the gene matches. This CDR3 comprises 14 residues. CDR3 protein: CASSPTGTYNEQFF. CDR3 DNA: TGTGCCAGCTCTCCGACAGGGACCTACAATGAGCAGTTCTTC.

The sample holds many counts of this clonotype. The chain employs TRBV7-9 and TRBJ2-1; 12 bases are shared with TRBD2. The CDR3 spans 15 residues. Trimming cost V 5 bases and J 9 bases; bases outside gene matches: 8. Germline CDR1 is SEHNR and CDR2 is FQNEAQ (reference sequence). The CDR3 region has the DNA TGTGCCAGCAGCCCCGGACTAGCGGGAATTTCTGAGCAGTTCTTC. This sequence encodes CASSPGLAGISEQFF.

This clonotype was observed many times. The V gene is TRBV10-2, the J gene TRBJ2-7; D perhaps matches TRBD1 (5 bases). The CDR3 runs to 14 residues. The V end was cut by 0 bases, the J end by 0 bases, with 6 bases between. From germline, CDR1 is WSHSY and CDR2 SAAADI. The CDR3 spells CASSESGRSYEQYF. In DNA, the CDR3 is TGCGCCAGCAGTGAGTCGGGGCGCTCCTACGAGCAGTACTTC.

This clonotype was counted many times. The V and J genes are TRBV6-1 and TRBJ2-3, with 7 bases that match TRBD2. Trimming took 3 bases from V and 6 from J; bases not matched to a gene: 9. The CDR3 has 15 residues. Germline lookup yields CDR1 MNHNS and CDR2 SASEGT. CDR3 bases: TGTGCCAGCAGTGAGCTGTTTGGAGCGGGGGATACGCAGTATTTT. Translated: CASSELFGAGDTQYF.

This clonotype was counted at least ten times. This chain connects TRBV20-1 to TRBJ2-4; no clear D gene. This CDR3 is 13 amino acids long. Per the germline V gene, CDR1 is DFQATT and CDR2 is SNEGSKA (reference sequence). V lost 6 bases, J lost 4 bases, and 13 bases lay in between. The CDR3 region has the DNA TGCAGTGCCGCTGCCGGCAGTAAAAACATTCAGTACTTC. Its protein product is CSAAAGSKNIQYF.

In this sample, this clonotype turned up many times. The chain combines TRBV24-1 with TRBJ2-1; 13 positions agree with TRBD2. V dropped 5 bases and J dropped 8; count of bases not matched to a gene: 11. Germline CDR1 reads KGHDR; CDR2 reads SFDVKD. CDR3 length equals 17 residues. The CDR3 bases are TGTGCCACCAGTGGAGGGACTAGCGGGGCTACGGGGGATGAGCAGTTCTTC. It translates to CATSGGTSGATGDEQFF.

This clonotype was observed at least ten times. This rearrangement joins TRBV9 to TRBJ2-2; D remains ambiguous. V lost 0 bases and J lost 9, with 9 bases in between. The CDR3 covers 13 residues. The V gene's germline CDR1 is SGDLS and CDR2 YYNGEE. CDR3: CASSVESSRELFF. In DNA form, the CDR3 reads TGTGCCAGCAGCGTAGAAAGCAGCCGGGAGCTGTTTTTT.

This clonotype has just a few counts. The CDR3 nucleotides read TGCGCCAGCAGCCCCGGACTAGCGGGAGAGACCCAGTACTTC. It is translated as CASSPGLAGETQYF. This chain joins TRBV5-1 and TRBJ2-5; 11 nucleotides agree with TRBD2. The V gene end was trimmed by 4 bases and the J gene end by 4 bases; junction bases not matched to a gene: 3. Germline V gives CDR1 SGHRS, CDR2 YFSETQ. This CDR3 is built from 14 residues.

This clonotype came up a few times. This chain connects TRBV11-2 to TRBJ2-1; the match to TRBD2 covers 9 bases. J gave up 3 bases and V 1 base, and 1 base lay outside the gene matches. This CDR3 has 15 amino acids. Germline CDR1 reads SGHAT; CDR2 reads FQNNGV. CDR3 region: CASSLVAGVYNEQFF. The CDR3, as DNA: TGTGCCAGCAGCTTAGTAGCGGGAGTCTACAATGAGCAGTTCTTC. The whole variable domain, filled in from reference TRBV11-2 and TRBJ2-1, reads EAGVAQSPRYKIIEKRQSVAFWCNPISGHATLYWYQQILGQGPKLLIQFQNNGVVDDSQLPKDRFSAERLKGVDSTLKIQPAKLEDSAVYLCASSLVAGVYNEQFFGPGTRLTVL.

This clonotype is judged medium-sized. The chain is built from TRBV29-1 and TRBJ1-1; unclear D gene. This CDR3 comprises 15 residues. Trimming pared 3 bases from V and 0 bases from J, leaving 14 bases between. Germline V gives CDR1 SQVTM, CDR2 ANQGSEA. The CDR3 nucleotides are TGCAGCGTTGATGAAGACAATCAAATGAACACTGAAGCTTTCTTT. It codes for CSVDEDNQMNTEAFF.

The chain joins TRBV5-6 to TRBJ2-1, with D perhaps given as TRBD1 or TRBD2 (5 bases each). Germline-derived CDR1 and CDR2 are SGHDT and YYEEEE. The CDR3 contains 15 residues. V shed 4 bases and J shed 7 bases, with 18 bases lying between them. The DNA for the CDR3 is TGTGCCAGCAGCAGCCGGGACCCACCTATAAATGAGCAGTTCTTC. Encoded protein: CASSSRDPPINEQFF.

This clonotype was seen repeatedly, ten times or more. The chain recombines TRBV29-1 with TRBJ2-1; D assignment may be TRBD1 or TRBD2 (5 bases each). The CDR3 is made up of 12 amino acids. Germline values: CDR1 SQVTM, CDR2 ANQGSEA. Trimming cost V 8 bases and J 5 bases, with 13 bases left between them. The CDR3 here is CSPSRGDNEQFF. The CDR3 nucleotides read TGCAGCCCCTCCCGGGGCGACAATGAGCAGTTCTTC.

This clonotype has a count of ten or more. The rearrangement joins TRBV10-3 to TRBJ2-1, with 9 nucleotides matching TRBD1. The CDR3 consists of 15 residues. J gave up 6 bases and V 8 bases, and 11 bases lay outside the gene matches. Per germline, CDR1 ENHRY and CDR2 SYGVKD. The CDR3 is CAIYSGTGFVNEQFF. CDR3 nucleotides: TGTGCCATCTATTCCGGGACAGGGTTCGTCAATGAGCAGTTCTTC.

This clonotype showed up many times. The V gene is TRBV3-1, the J gene TRBJ2-3; D is undetermined. The length of the CDR3 is 15 residues. Trimming pared 0 bases from V and 4 bases from J, leaving 11 bases between. Per germline, CDR1 LGHDT and CDR2 YNNKEL (reference sequence). CDR3 region: CASSQDIGRADTQYF. CDR3 bases: TGTGCCAGCAGCCAAGATATTGGACGTGCAGATACGCAGTATTTT.

This clonotype was picked up many times. The V and J genes are TRBV2 and TRBJ1-4; D is possibly TRBD1 (6 bases). Trimming removed 4 bases at V and 0 bases at J, with 15 bases between. The CDR3 extends over 17 amino acids. The germline gives CDR1 SNHLY, CDR2 FYNNEI. The CDR3 DNA reads as TGTGCCAGCAGTGGGTCGCCAGGGGCTGCAACTAATGAAAAACTGTTTTTT. This codes for CASSGSPGAATNEKLFF.

This clonotype was observed at least ten times. The chain carries TRBV7-9 and TRBJ2-4, with D maybe TRBD1 (5 bases). The CDR3 extends over 16 amino acids. Germline-derived CDR1 and CDR2 are SEHNR and FQNEAQ (reference sequence). V was clipped by 5 bases and J by 0 bases, with 14 bases between them. This CDR3 is CASSTGQSVAKNIQYF. The CDR3 DNA reads TGTGCCAGCAGCACAGGACAATCAGTAGCCAAAAACATTCAGTACTTC. The entire variable domain, with the rest obtained from reference TRBV7-9 and TRBJ2-4, is as follows: DTGVSQNPRHKITKRGQNVTFRCDPISEHNRLYWYRQTLGQGPEFLTYFQNEAQLEKSRLLSDRFSAERPKGSFSTLEIQRTEQGDSAMYLCASSTGQSVAKNIQYFGAGTRLSVL.